This T cell receptor beta chain is drawn from a study of blood T cell repertoires in COVID-19. Study-level background: COVID-19 samples collected from the United States, Italy and Spain covered acute and convalescent phases. PBMCs, B-cell-depleted T cells, or T cells were the source of the cDNA or gDNA that made up the material.

As processed by the authors: The assay estimated nucleated cells by amplifying reference gene primers. Profiled with immunoSEQ multiplex PCR; TCRdb holds only in-frame clones, not every one. Clonal size and the V and J genes are those of that table, whereas D and trimming came from the DNA. The table has about 73,000 clones, roughly nine tenths seen once. Germline V gene data show CDR1 as SGHNT and CDR2 as YYREEE (reference sequence). The length of the CDR3 is 13 residues. V dropped 3 bases and J dropped 3 bases, with 9 bases sitting between them. The sequence was collected from an elderly man with acute or convalescent COVID-19. V gene TRBV5-4 combines with J gene TRBJ1-1; D remains ambiguous. Sample: peripheral blood. This CDR3 is CASSYDPDTEAFF. CDR3 nucleotide sequence: TGTGCCAGCAGCTATGATCCGGACACTGAAGCTTTCTTT. Together with reference TRBV5-4 and TRBJ1-1, the CDR3 gives the full variable domain: ETGVTQSPTHLIKTRGQQVTLRCSSQSGHNTVSWYQQALGQGPQFIFQYYREEENGRGNFPPRFSGLQFPNYSSELNVNALELDDSALYLCASSYDPDTEAFFGQGTRLTVV.